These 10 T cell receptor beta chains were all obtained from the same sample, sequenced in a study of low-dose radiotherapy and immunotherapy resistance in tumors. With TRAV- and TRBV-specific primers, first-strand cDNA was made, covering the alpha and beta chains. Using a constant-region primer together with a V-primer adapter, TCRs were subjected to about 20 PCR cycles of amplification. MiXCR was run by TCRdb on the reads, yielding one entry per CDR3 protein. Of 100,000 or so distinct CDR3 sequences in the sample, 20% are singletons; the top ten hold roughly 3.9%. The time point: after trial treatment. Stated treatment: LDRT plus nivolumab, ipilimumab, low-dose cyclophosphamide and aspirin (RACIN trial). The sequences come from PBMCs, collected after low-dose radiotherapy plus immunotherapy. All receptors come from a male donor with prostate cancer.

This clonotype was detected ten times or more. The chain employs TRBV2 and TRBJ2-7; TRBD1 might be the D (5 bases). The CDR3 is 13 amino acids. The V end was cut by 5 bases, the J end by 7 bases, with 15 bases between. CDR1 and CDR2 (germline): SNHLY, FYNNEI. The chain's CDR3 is CASSRQGSGEQYF. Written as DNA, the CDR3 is TGTGCCAGCAGTCGCCAGGGATCTGGGGAGCAGTACTTC.

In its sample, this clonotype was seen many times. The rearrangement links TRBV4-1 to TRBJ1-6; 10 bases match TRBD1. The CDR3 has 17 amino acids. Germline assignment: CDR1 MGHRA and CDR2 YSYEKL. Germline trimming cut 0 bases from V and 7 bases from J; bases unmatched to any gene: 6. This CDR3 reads CASSQERGTGANSPLHF. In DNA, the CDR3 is TGCGCCAGCAGCCAAGAACGCGGGACAGGGGCGAATTCACCCCTCCACTTT.

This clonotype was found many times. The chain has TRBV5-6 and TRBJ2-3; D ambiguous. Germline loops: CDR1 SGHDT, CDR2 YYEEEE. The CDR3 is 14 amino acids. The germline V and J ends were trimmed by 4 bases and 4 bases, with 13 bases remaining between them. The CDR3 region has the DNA TGTGCCAGCAGCGGGCCCAAGGTCGCAGATACGCAGTATTTT. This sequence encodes CASSGPKVADTQYF.

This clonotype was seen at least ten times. CDR3 DNA: TGTGCCAGCACCCCGACAGCCAATTCACCCCTCCACTTT. Amino acid sequence: CASTPTANSPLHF. The chain links TRBV12-3 or TRBV12-4 to TRBJ1-6, with D possibly matching TRBD1 (5 bases). V lost 7 bases to trimming and J lost 7 bases, with 11 bases between them. This CDR3 has 13 residues.

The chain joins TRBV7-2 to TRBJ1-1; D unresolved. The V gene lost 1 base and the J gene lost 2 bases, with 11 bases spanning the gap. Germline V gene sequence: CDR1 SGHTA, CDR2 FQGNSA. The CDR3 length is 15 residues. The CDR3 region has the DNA TGTGCCAGCAGCTTAGTGGTTGGGGTTAACACTGAAGCTTTCTTT. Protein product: CASSLVVGVNTEAFF.

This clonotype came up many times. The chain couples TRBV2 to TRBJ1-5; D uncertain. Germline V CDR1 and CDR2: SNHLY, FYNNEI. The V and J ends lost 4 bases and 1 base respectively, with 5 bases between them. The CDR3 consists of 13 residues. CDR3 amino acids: CASSAGSNQPQHF. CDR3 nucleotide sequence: TGTGCCAGCAGTGCGGGCAGCAATCAGCCCCAGCATTTT.

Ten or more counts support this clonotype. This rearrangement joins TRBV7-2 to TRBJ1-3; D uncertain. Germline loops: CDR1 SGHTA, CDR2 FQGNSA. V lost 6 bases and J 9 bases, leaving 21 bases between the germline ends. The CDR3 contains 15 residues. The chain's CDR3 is CASSAGLPLKGTIYF. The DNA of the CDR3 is TGTGCCAGCAGTGCGGGCCTCCCCCTAAAAGGCACCATATATTTT.

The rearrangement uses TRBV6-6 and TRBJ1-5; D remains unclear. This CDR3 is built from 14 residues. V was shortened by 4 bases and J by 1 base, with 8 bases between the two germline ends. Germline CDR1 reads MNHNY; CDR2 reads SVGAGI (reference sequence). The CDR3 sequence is CASSSQESNQPQHF. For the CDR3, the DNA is TGTGCCAGCAGTTCCCAGGAAAGCAATCAGCCCCAGCATTTT.

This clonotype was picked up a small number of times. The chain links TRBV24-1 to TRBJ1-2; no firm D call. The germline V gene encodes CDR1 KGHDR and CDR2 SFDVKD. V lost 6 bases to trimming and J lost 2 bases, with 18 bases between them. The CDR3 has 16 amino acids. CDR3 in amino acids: CATSKEGFGGNYGYTF. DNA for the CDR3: TGTGCCACCAGTAAAGAAGGCTTCGGAGGAAACTATGGCTACACCTTC.

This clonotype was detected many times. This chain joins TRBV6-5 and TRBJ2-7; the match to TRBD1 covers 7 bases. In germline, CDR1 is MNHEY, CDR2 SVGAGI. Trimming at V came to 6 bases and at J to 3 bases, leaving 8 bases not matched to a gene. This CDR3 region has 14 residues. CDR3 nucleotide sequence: TGTGCCAGCAGACGGACAGGCCACCACTACGAGCAGTACTTC. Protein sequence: CASRRTGHHYEQYF.